The clone carrying this TCR beta chain was recorded many times. Antigen: not known. V lost 7 bases and J lost 5, with 8 bases in between. CDR3 length: 12 amino acids. This sample was taken from a study of T cells in Graves' hyperthyroidism and ophthalmopathy. Overall study results and limits: The authors' 13 V-J model separated ophthalmopathy from stable hyperthyroidism. Model predictions of ophthalmopathy came a median approximately 6.8 months before onset.

TCR beta CDR3 regions were amplified from RNA transcripts. HTBI primers drove first-round RT-PCR of the TCR CDR3. MiXCR was run by TCRdb on the multiplex PCR reads, yielding one entry per CDR3 protein. This sample yields around 690,000 distinct CDR3 sequences, of which 17% are seen a single time; 15% to 18% belongs to the top ten. This sample holds PBMCs from less than 11 ml fresh peripheral blood. This receptor was identified in a man in his fifties or sixties with Graves' hyperthyroidism. This chain links TRBV12-3 or TRBV12-4 with TRBJ1-4, with D maybe TRBD1 (5 bases). The sequenced material came from blood. CDR3: CASTGPNEKLFF. The CDR3 bases are TGTGCCAGCACGGGACCGAATGAAAAACTGTTTTTT.